Included here is one T cell receptor beta chain sequence, with context. Antigen specificity is unknown. The entry originates in a study of cytotoxic CD8 clonotypes in ibrutinib-treated CLL. Background on the study: The sample average was about 280,000 productive templates and 94,082 productive rearrangements. The study, taken as a whole, reports: Clonality rose at ibrutinib response and fell back toward baseline at progression. Public clonotypes occurred uncommonly; on treatment, they contracted or remained stable.

The CDR3 runs 11 residues. The germline gives CDR1 MNHEY, CDR2 SMNVEV (reference sequence). Using immunoSEQ multiplex PCR, the repertoire was profiled, and TCRdb retains in-frame clones only, with some absent. Of roughly 160,000 clones in the sample, approximately 80% are singletons; the top ten hold roughly 1.9%. About 1.9 micrograms of genomic DNA (from cryopreserved PBMCs) were used for TCR beta libraries. This material consisted of PBMCs, taken after 12 months of ibrutinib treatment. The chain has TRBV27 and TRBJ2-3; D ambiguous. This TCR came from a human donor with chronic lymphocytic leukemia. The DNA for the CDR3 is TGTCCCCCTCATCGGCCGGATACGCAGTATTTT. Its protein product is CPPHRPDTQYF.